These 30 T cell receptor beta chains came from one sample sequenced in a study of T cells in Graves' hyperthyroidism and ophthalmopathy. RNA transcripts provided the source from which TCR beta CDR3 regions were amplified. Researchers ran a first-round RT-PCR on the TCR CDR3 using the HTBI primer set. TCRdb re-called the multiplex PCR reads through MiXCR, storing one row per CDR3 protein. The sample lists nearly 600,000 distinct CDR3 sequences, approximately 15% seen once, with 6.5% to 9% in the top ten. Sequenced material: blood. The receptors were sampled from a woman younger than 30 with Graves' ophthalmopathy.

This clonotype was detected a few times. This chain connects TRBV19 to TRBJ1-2; 9 bases are shared with TRBD1. CDR1 and CDR2 (germline): LNHDA, SQIVND (reference sequence). The CDR3 extends over 15 amino acids. The V and J ends lost 2 bases and 7 bases, in that order; junction bases with no gene match: 8. Here the CDR3 DNA reads TGTGCCAGTAGTATACGAGGACAGGGGCGAACTGGCTACACCTTC. Its translation is CASSIRGQGRTGYTF.

This clonotype was seen a handful of times. V and J are TRBV6-1 and TRBJ2-1, with D uncertain. Looked up from germline, CDR1 is MNHNS and CDR2 is SASEGT. V lost 3 bases and J lost 6, with 9 bases in between. The CDR3 has 13 residues. The CDR3: CASSDWVGNEQFF. The CDR3 coding sequence is TGTGCCAGCAGTGATTGGGTGGGCAATGAGCAGTTCTTC.

This clonotype was seen just once. A much larger clone lies one base from this, so it may be a read error. The V call is TRBV27, the J call TRBJ2-7; TRBD2 matches at 12 bases. The V gene's germline CDR1 is MNHEY and CDR2 SMNVEV (reference sequence). The ends lost 2 bases at V and 4 bases at J; junction bases unmatched: 18. This CDR3 spans 20 amino acids. The CDR3 reads CASSLRVGLAGKYFKYEQYF. For the CDR3, the DNA is TGTGCCAGCAGTTTACGGGTAGGACTAGCGGGGAAGTACTTCAAGTACGAGCAGTACTTC.

This chain joins TRBV7-3 and TRBJ1-6, with no clear D. The V end was cut by 0 bases, the J end by 5 bases, with 8 bases between. The CDR3 consists of 15 residues. Germline V CDR1 and CDR2: SGHTA, FQGTGA. The CDR3 loop is CASSLTGGDNSPLHF. The DNA of the CDR3 is TGTGCCAGCAGCTTAACTGGCGGGGATAATTCACCCCTCCACTTT.

The V and J genes are TRBV7-9 and TRBJ1-3; TRBD1 is a possible D gene (6 bases). V lost 6 bases to trimming and J lost 1 base, with 13 bases between them. The germline V gene has CDR1 SEHNR and CDR2 FQNEAQ (reference sequence). The CDR3 has 15 residues. The CDR3 loop reads CASRTLRGSGNTIYF. The CDR3 DNA reads TGTGCCAGCAGGACCTTGAGGGGGTCTGGAAACACCATATATTTT.

The V gene is TRBV10-1, the J gene TRBJ1-3; 10 bases are a match to TRBD1. Trimming removed 0 bases from V and 1 base from J; junction bases left unmatched: 6. The CDR3 length is 18 residues. Germline V gene lookup returns CDR1 WNHNN and CDR2 SYGVQD (reference sequence). The CDR3 DNA sequence: TGCGCCAGCAGTGAGTCGACGACAGGGGGCAAGTCTGGAAACACCATATATTTT. Residues: CASSESTTGGKSGNTIYF.

The chain combines TRBV28 with TRBJ1-5; 8 nucleotides match TRBD1. CDR3 length: 15 residues. Per the germline V gene, CDR1 is MDHEN and CDR2 is SYDVKM. Trimming cost V 6 bases and J 0 bases; bases outside gene matches: 4. The CDR3 loop reads CASRLQGGSNQPQHF. The CDR3 DNA reads as TGTGCCAGCAGGTTACAGGGGGGTAGCAATCAGCCCCAGCATTTT.

This clonotype was recorded a few times. In nucleotides, the CDR3 is TGCGCCAGCAGCCGTGGGACTAGCGGGGAGCAGTACTTC. It specifies CASSRGTSGEQYF. The V call is TRBV4-1, the J call TRBJ2-7, with TRBD2 identical over 12 bases. The CDR3 is 13 amino acids. V trimming: 4 bases; J trimming: 7 bases; junction bases outside the gene matches: 2. From germline, CDR1 is MGHRA and CDR2 YSYEKL.

The table lists this clonotype with many counts. V usage is TRBV11-2 and J usage is TRBJ1-1; weak D call: TRBD1 (5 bases). The CDR3 runs 15 residues. The germline V and J ends were trimmed by 5 bases and 9 bases, with 22 bases remaining between them. Germline CDR1 is SGHAT and CDR2 is FQNNGV. The CDR3 sequence is CASSTTGSNEFKAFF. In DNA form, the CDR3 reads TGTGCCAGCAGCACTACAGGTTCCAATGAGTTTAAAGCTTTCTTT.

The rearrangement joins TRBV19 to TRBJ2-1; 12 bases agree with TRBD2. This CDR3 comprises 18 residues. Trimming cost V 0 bases and J 4 bases; bases outside gene matches: 7. Germline values: CDR1 LNHDA, CDR2 SQIVND (reference sequence). CDR3 sequence: CASSIDSSSGRGYNEQFF. The DNA for the CDR3 is TGTGCCAGTAGTATAGACTCATCTAGCGGGAGGGGATACAATGAGCAGTTCTTC.

This clonotype was found many times. The chain joins TRBV5-5 to TRBJ2-3; TRBD2 matches at 7 bases. J gave up 2 bases and V 3 bases, and 6 bases lay outside the gene matches. Germline V gene sequence: CDR1 SGHKS, CDR2 YYEKEE (reference sequence). This CDR3 is built from 15 residues. CDR3 sequence reads: CASSYTSAVTDTQYF. The CDR3 bases are TGTGCCAGCAGCTATACTAGCGCCGTCACAGATACGCAGTATTTT.

This chain links TRBV7-9 with TRBJ2-5; 11 nucleotides agree with TRBD1. CDR3 length: 17 amino acids. V trimming: 3 bases; J trimming: 1 base; junction bases outside the gene matches: 7. Germline V gene lookup returns CDR1 SEHNR and CDR2 FQNEAQ (reference sequence). The CDR3: CASSLPGTGGGQETQYF. DNA for the CDR3: TGTGCCAGCAGCTTGCCCGGGACAGGGGGGGGCCAAGAGACCCAGTACTTC.

Many counts were recorded for this clonotype. This chain connects TRBV30 to TRBJ2-3; D possibly corresponds to TRBD2 (6 bases). The CDR3 spans 17 residues. Germline V gene lookup returns CDR1 GTSNPN and CDR2 SVGIG (reference sequence). V was pared by 2 bases and J by 0 bases, with 18 bases between. CDR3 protein: CAWSPGLVSGSTDTQYF. Written as DNA, the CDR3 is TGTGCCTGGAGTCCAGGCCTCGTTAGCGGAAGCACAGATACGCAGTATTTT. Drawing the rest from reference TRBV30 and TRBJ2-3, the complete variable domain is SQTIHQWPATLVQPVGSPLSLECTVEGTSNPNLYWYRQAAGRGLQLLFYSVGIGQISSEVPQNLSASRPQDRQFILSSKKLLLSDSGFYLCAWSPGLVSGSTDTQYFGPGTRLTVL.

The chain recombines TRBV11-2 with TRBJ1-6, with D possibly matching TRBD1 (6 bases). Germline V gene sequence: CDR1 SGHAT, CDR2 FQNNGV. The CDR3 spans 14 residues. Trimming removed 2 bases from V and 6 bases from J, with 8 bases in between. For the CDR3, the DNA is TGTGCCAGCAGCTTAAACAGGGTTAATTCACCCCTCCACTTT. Its translation is CASSLNRVNSPLHF.

The table lists this clonotype with many counts. This rearrangement joins TRBV9 to TRBJ2-3; D may be TRBD2 (5 bases). The length of the CDR3 is 14 residues. Germline V gene lookup returns CDR1 SGDLS and CDR2 YYNGEE. Trimming stripped 3 bases from V and 1 base from J, with 9 bases between. The DNA of the CDR3 is TGTGCCAGCAGCGCCGAGGAGGGCACAGATACGCAGTATTTT. It is translated as CASSAEEGTDTQYF.

This clonotype has a count of ten or more. This chain connects TRBV7-9 to TRBJ2-1; a possible D gene is TRBD2 (6 bases). The CDR3 loop spans 16 amino acids. Trimming took off 5 bases at V and 5 bases at J, with 19 bases between the two ends. Germline V gene data show CDR1 as SEHNR and CDR2 as FQNEAQ (reference sequence). The CDR3 DNA reads TGTGCCAGCAGCCCCCCCCGGGAGTCCCTAAACAATGAGCAGTTCTTC. Encoded protein: CASSPPRESLNNEQFF.

This clonotype was observed at least ten times. The CDR3 nucleotides are TGTGCCAGCAGCCTTGACAGGGGGAAGTACAATGAGCAGTTCTTC. Protein: CASSLDRGKYNEQFF. The rearrangement joins TRBV11-3 to TRBJ2-1; 9 nucleotides line up with TRBD1. V was clipped by 5 bases and J by 4 bases; unmatched bases: 6. Germline CDR1 and CDR2: SGHNT and YENEEA. The CDR3 has 15 residues.

J is TRBJ2-3 and V is TRBV7-2; D is possibly TRBD1 or TRBD2 (5 bases each). Looked up from germline, CDR1 is SGHTA and CDR2 is FQGNSA. CDR3 size: 14 residues. Trimming took 5 bases from V and 0 from J, leaving 9 bases between them. The CDR3 loop is CASSREGSTDTQYF. The CDR3 DNA sequence: TGTGCCAGCAGCCGTGAGGGGAGCACAGATACGCAGTATTTT.

The sample holds a few counts of this clonotype. The chain couples TRBV9 to TRBJ2-3; D gene uncertain. Trimming took off 0 bases at V and 0 bases at J, with 11 bases between the two ends. CDR3 size: 16 residues. CDR1 SGDLS and CDR2 YYNGEE come from the germline V gene. DNA for the CDR3: TGTGCCAGCAGCGTAGAAAGCGCTTTAAGCACAGATACGCAGTATTTT. Residues: CASSVESALSTDTQYF.

This chain links TRBV12-3 or TRBV12-4 with TRBJ1-2; tentatively, D is TRBD1 (6 bases). The V gene lost 6 bases and the J gene lost 4 bases, with 15 bases spanning the gap. CDR3 length: 14 amino acids. In nucleotides, the CDR3 is TGTGCCAGCAGCCTAGGGGGAATTGGCTATGGCTACACCTTC. The encoded protein is CASSLGGIGYGYTF.

This clonotype has ten or more counts. The chain joins TRBV4-1 to TRBJ2-7; weak D call: TRBD2 (5 bases). CDR1 MGHRA and CDR2 YSYEKL come from the germline V gene. The CDR3 contains 15 residues. V shed 3 bases and J shed 0 bases, with 12 bases lying between them. The CDR3 DNA follows: TGCGCCAGCAGCCATAGCCCGGGATCCTCCTACGAGCAGTACTTC. Translated, it gives CASSHSPGSSYEQYF.

Worth noting for this clonotype: A read error may be the cause here, since a much bigger clone is one base away. This likely comes from a read error, as the CDR3 has no conserved phenylalanine or tryptophan at its end. This chain connects TRBV5-8 to TRBJ1-1; unclear D gene. This CDR3 region has 13 residues. CDR1 and CDR2 from the germline V gene are SGHTS and YDEGEE. V was clipped by 2 bases and J by 1 base, with 6 bases between them. The DNA of the CDR3 is TGTGCCAGCAGCTTCGTAGGGAACACTGAAGCTTTCCTT. Amino acid sequence: CASSFVGNTEAFL.

This clonotype was counted many times. This chain links TRBV7-2 with TRBJ1-5; 9 bases are shared with TRBD1. Per germline, CDR1 SGHTA and CDR2 FQGNSA. V was pared by 5 bases and J by 6 bases, with 2 bases of the junction left unmatched. There are 13 residues in the CDR3. The CDR3 nucleotides read TGTGCCAGCAGCAGGGACAGGGCTCAGCCCCAGCATTTT. It yields the protein CASSRDRAQPQHF.

This clonotype was seen many times. V and J are TRBV28 and TRBJ1-6; tentatively, D is TRBD1 (6 bases). This CDR3 comprises 19 residues. V lost 0 bases and J lost 4, with 19 bases in between. Germline loops: CDR1 MDHEN, CDR2 SYDVKM. This CDR3 reads CASSLWPSPRGRYNSPLHF. CDR3 nucleotide sequence: TGTGCCAGCAGTTTATGGCCCAGCCCCAGGGGCCGGTATAATTCACCCCTCCACTTT.

This clonotype turned up a few times. The chain recombines TRBV30 with TRBJ2-1, with TRBD2 identical over 15 bases. V shed 1 base and J 0 bases; nucleotides not matched to a gene: 4. CDR3 length: 18 residues. Germline CDR1 is GTSNPN and CDR2 is SVGIG (reference sequence). CDR3 in DNA: TGTGCCTGGAGTGCCGGGACTAGCGGGGGGAGCTCCTACAATGAGCAGTTCTTC. This encodes CAWSAGTSGGSSYNEQFF.

This clonotype was picked up many times. The chain joins TRBV6-2 or TRBV6-3 to TRBJ2-1, with no clear D. Germline assignment: CDR1 MNHEY and CDR2 SVGEGT. This CDR3 has 14 amino acids. Trimming removed 4 bases at V and 0 bases at J, with 7 bases between. The CDR3 DNA reads as TGTGCCAGCAGTTCACGGCCCTCCTACAATGAGCAGTTCTTC. This sequence encodes CASSSRPSYNEQFF.

This clonotype was detected ten times or more. This chain uses TRBV5-1 with TRBJ1-1, with a weak D call TRBD1 (5 bases). Germline assignment: CDR1 SGHRS and CDR2 YFSETQ. The CDR3 sequence is 14 residues long. V was shortened by 4 bases and J by 3 bases, with 13 bases between the two germline ends. The CDR3 DNA reads TGCGCCAGCAGCGGGCAGGGAGGGGACACTGAAGCTTTCTTT. Protein product: CASSGQGGDTEAFF.

This rearrangement joins TRBV14 to TRBJ2-4; 8 nucleotides align to TRBD1. CDR3 size: 18 residues. V shed 1 base, J shed 0 bases, and the junction held 8 bases outside the gene matches. Per the germline V gene, CDR1 is SGHDN and CDR2 is FVKESK. CDR3 sequence: CASSQGSLRGLAKNIQYF. CDR3 sequence (DNA): TGTGCCAGCAGCCAAGGAAGTCTCAGGGGGCTAGCCAAAAACATTCAGTACTTC.

This clonotype was picked up a small number of times. The rearrangement links TRBV29-1 to TRBJ1-2; 9 bases match TRBD1. Germline CDR1 SQVTM, CDR2 ANQGSEA. This CDR3 spans 17 amino acids. V was clipped by 3 bases and J by 8 bases; unmatched bases: 19. The chain's CDR3 is CSVEVRFIQGAVKGYTF. DNA of the CDR3: TGCAGCGTTGAGGTTCGGTTTATACAGGGGGCGGTGAAGGGCTACACCTTC. The whole variable domain, filled in from reference TRBV29-1 and TRBJ1-2, reads SAVISQKPSRDICQRGTSLTIQCQVDSQVTMMFWYRQQPGQSLTLIATANQGSEATYESGFVIDKFPISRPNLTFSTLTVSNMSPEDSSIYLCSVEVRFIQGAVKGYTFGSGTRLTVV.

This clonotype was counted a few times. The CDR3 region has the DNA TGTGCCAGTAGTATTAACAGGGGCCAAGAGACCCAGTACTTC. This encodes CASSINRGQETQYF. The chain recombines TRBV19 with TRBJ2-5; 7 bases line up with TRBD1. Looked up from germline, CDR1 is LNHDA and CDR2 is SQIVND (reference sequence). The CDR3 sequence is 14 residues long. Germline trimming cut 3 bases from V and 1 base from J; bases unmatched to any gene: 2.